These T cell receptor beta chains were read from a single sample in a study of graft-versus-host responses after intestinal transplantation. Antigens of these TCRs are unknown. Only in-frame clones appear in the TCRdb table, and some are missing; sequencing was by immunoSEQ multiplex PCR. The sample shows 90,000 to 100,000 clones, about 91% of them seen only once. Source: unstimulated CD8+ T cells sorted from spleen or lymph node cells, taken before intestinal transplant. These receptors were taken from a human donor who received an intestinal transplant. The CDR3 runs from the conserved cysteine through the conserved F or W. Each record gives: D gene, J gene, V gene, clone size, CDR3 protein, CDR3 DNA. The D gene is left open where the match is weak. The size entry is marked missing in some rows and otherwise reads once, few, many or a size class.

d_call: NA; j_call: TRBJ2-5; v_call: TRBV5-8; clone_size: NA; cdr3_aa: CASRRPRTAQETQYF; cdr3_nt: TGTGCCAGCAGGCGTCCCAGGACAGCCCAAGAGACCCAGTACTTC
d_call: NA; j_call: TRBJ1-1; v_call: TRBV4-1; clone_size: NA; cdr3_aa: CASSQSNEITEAFF; cdr3_nt: TGCGCCAGCAGCCAATCCAATGAGATCACTGAAGCTTTCTTT
d_call: TRBD1; j_call: TRBJ2-1; v_call: TRBV29-1; clone_size: NA; cdr3_aa: CSVQGQAGEQFF; cdr3_nt: TGCAGCGTTCAGGGACAGGCAGGTGAGCAGTTCTTC
d_call: NA; j_call: TRBJ1-2; v_call: TRBV10-2; clone_size: few; cdr3_aa: CASSETGGYGYTF; cdr3_nt: TGCGCCAGCAGTGAAACGGGTGGCTATGGCTACACCTTC
d_call: NA; j_call: TRBJ2-3; v_call: TRBV4-3; clone_size: once; cdr3_aa: CASSQDPGADTQYF; cdr3_nt: TGCGCCAGCAGCCAAGATCCAGGGGCCGATACGCAGTATTTT
d_call: TRBD2; j_call: TRBJ2-7; v_call: TRBV7-9; clone_size: NA; cdr3_aa: CASSGNVVAGARGPEQYF; cdr3_nt: TGTGCCAGCAGCGGAAATGTAGTAGCGGGAGCTCGGGGCCCCGAGCAGTACTTC
d_call: TRBD1; j_call: TRBJ1-1; v_call: TRBV4-1; clone_size: NA; cdr3_aa: CASSHLTGGVRQAFF; cdr3_nt: TGCGCCAGCAGCCACCTGACAGGGGGCGTTCGGCAAGCTTTCTTT
d_call: NA; j_call: TRBJ1-2; v_call: TRBV10-3; clone_size: NA; cdr3_aa: CAISSDTYGYTF; cdr3_nt: TGCGCCATCAGTTCGGACACCTATGGCTACACCTTC
d_call: NA; j_call: TRBJ2-1; v_call: TRBV28; clone_size: once; cdr3_aa: CASSPFAGPLGNEQFF; cdr3_nt: TGTGCCAGCAGTCCCTTCGCGGGACCTCTGGGGAATGAGCAGTTCTTC
d_call: NA; j_call: TRBJ2-7; v_call: TRBV28; clone_size: NA; cdr3_aa: CASSLRLVSYEQYF; cdr3_nt: TGTGCCAGCAGTCTACGACTAGTTTCCTACGAGCAGTACTTC
d_call: NA; j_call: TRBJ2-7; v_call: TRBV27; clone_size: NA; cdr3_aa: CASRRGGSYEQYF; cdr3_nt: TGTGCCAGCAGGAGGGGGGGCTCCTACGAGCAGTACTTC